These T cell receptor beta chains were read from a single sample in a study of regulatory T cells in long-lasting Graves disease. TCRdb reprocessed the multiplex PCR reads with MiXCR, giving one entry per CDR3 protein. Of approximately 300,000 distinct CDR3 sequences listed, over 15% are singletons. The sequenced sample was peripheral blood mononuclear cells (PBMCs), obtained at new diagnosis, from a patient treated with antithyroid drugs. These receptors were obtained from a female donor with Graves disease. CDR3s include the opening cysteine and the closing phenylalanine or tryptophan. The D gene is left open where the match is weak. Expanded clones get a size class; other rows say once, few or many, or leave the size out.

CDR3 DNA: TGCAGTGCTATCCTTGGAGGGGAAGAGCAGTACTTC
CDR3 protein: CSAILGGEEQYF
J gene: TRBJ2-7
D gene: .
CDR3 length: 12
clone size: many
V gene: TRBV20-1

CDR3 DNA: TGTGCCATCAGTGAAGTAGGCGGGACCGAACCTGAGCGCTACACCTTC
CDR3 protein: CAISEVGGTEPERYTF
J gene: TRBJ1-2
D gene: .
CDR3 length: 16
clone size: .
V gene: TRBV10-3

CDR3 DNA: TGTGCCAGGGGGCCCTCCGGGACAGGGATTTATGGCTACACCTTC
CDR3 protein: CARGPSGTGIYGYTF
J gene: TRBJ1-2
D gene: TRBD1
CDR3 length: 15
clone size: many
V gene: TRBV2

CDR3 DNA: TGTGCCAGCAGCCCCCGGGCTAACTATGGCTACACCTTC
CDR3 protein: CASSPRANYGYTF
J gene: TRBJ1-2
D gene: .
CDR3 length: 13
clone size: .
V gene: TRBV6-1

CDR3 DNA: TGTGCCAGCAGCCCTTCCCCGGCATCTCGTGGGCCTTACAATGAGCAGTTCTTC
CDR3 protein: CASSPSPASRGPYNEQFF
J gene: TRBJ2-1
D gene: .
CDR3 length: 18
clone size: many
V gene: TRBV7-3

CDR3 DNA: TGTGCTAGTGGTTTGGCGTCGGCTAGCACAGATACGCAGTATTTT
CDR3 protein: CASGLASASTDTQYF
J gene: TRBJ2-3
D gene: .
CDR3 length: 15
clone size: many
V gene: TRBV12-5

CDR3 DNA: TGTGCCTGGAGTTCCGGACTAGCGGGAGGCGGAGATACGCAGTATTTT
CDR3 protein: CAWSSGLAGGGDTQYF
J gene: TRBJ2-3
D gene: TRBD2
CDR3 length: 16
clone size: many
V gene: TRBV30

CDR3 DNA: TGTGCCAGCAGCCCCCTTGGCGGGAATCAGCCCCAGCATTTT
CDR3 protein: CASSPLGGNQPQHF
J gene: TRBJ1-5
D gene: .
CDR3 length: 14
clone size: .
V gene: TRBV7-9

CDR3 DNA: TGCAGTGCTAGGGGACTAGCGGGCCGGAGCTCCTACAATGAGCAGTTCTTC
CDR3 protein: CSARGLAGRSSYNEQFF
J gene: TRBJ2-1
D gene: TRBD2
CDR3 length: 17
clone size: many
V gene: TRBV20-1

CDR3 DNA: TGCGCCAGCTCAAACCGAAATGAGCAGTTCTTC
CDR3 protein: CASSNRNEQFF
J gene: TRBJ2-1
D gene: .
CDR3 length: 11
clone size: many
V gene: TRBV11-2

CDR3 DNA: TGTGCCAGCAGCCAAAACGGGGTTAGGACTGAAGCTTTCTTT
CDR3 protein: CASSQNGVRTEAFF
J gene: TRBJ1-1
D gene: .
CDR3 length: 14
clone size: once
V gene: TRBV11-3

CDR3 DNA: TGTGCCAGCAGTGAAGACTACCTTCCCTACAATGAGCAGTTCTTC
CDR3 protein: CASSEDYLPYNEQFF
J gene: TRBJ2-1
D gene: .
CDR3 length: 15
clone size: many
V gene: TRBV6-1

CDR3 DNA: TGTGCCAGCGCGAGGGGAGGCTCCTACAATGAGCAGTTCTTC
CDR3 protein: CASARGGSYNEQFF
J gene: TRBJ2-1
D gene: .
CDR3 length: 14
clone size: many
V gene: TRBV2